This T cell receptor (beta chain) was retrieved from a study of blood T cell repertoires in COVID-19. For the study at large: T cells, B-cell-depleted T cells, or PBMCs supplied cDNA or gDNA.

Measured with immunoSEQ multiplex PCR; TCRdb has only the in-frame clones, and not every one. The table records around 280,000 clones, just under 90% of them present only once. The CDR3 is 13 residues long. Per the germline V gene, CDR1 is SGHRS and CDR2 is YFSETQ. The V end lost 4 bases, the J end lost 5 bases, and 12 bases lay between the germline ends. Enrolled during active infection, Seattle patients were then followed longitudinally. The TCR was taken from a woman in her twenties or thirties with COVID-19, enrolled during active disease. Sample: peripheral blood. The chain links TRBV5-1 to TRBJ2-5; the D gene is possibly TRBD1 (6 bases). The CDR3 nucleotides are TGCGCCAGCAGCCCAGGGGTCGGTGAGACCCAGTACTTC. This translates into CASSPGVGETQYF.